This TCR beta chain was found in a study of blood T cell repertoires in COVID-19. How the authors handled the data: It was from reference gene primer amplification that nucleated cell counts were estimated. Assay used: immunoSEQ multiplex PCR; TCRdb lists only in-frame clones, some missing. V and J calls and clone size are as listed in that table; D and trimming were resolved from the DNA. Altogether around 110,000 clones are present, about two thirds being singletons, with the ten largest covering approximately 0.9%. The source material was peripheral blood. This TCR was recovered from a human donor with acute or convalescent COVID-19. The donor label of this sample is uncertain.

For the CDR3, the DNA is TGTGCCAGCAGCCAAGATAAACAGGGCAGCTCCTACAATGAGCAGTTCTTC. Encoded protein: CASSQDKQGSSYNEQFF. The rearrangement links TRBV3-1 (or the pseudogene TRBV3-2) to TRBJ2-1; D perhaps matches TRBD1 (6 bases). CDR1 is LGHDT, CDR2 YNNKEL, per germline (reference sequence). Trimming cost V 0 bases and J 0 bases, with 12 bases left between them. The CDR3 consists of 17 residues.